This T cell receptor beta chain is drawn from a study of siplizumab effects on memory and regulatory T cells (dated 2019 in TCRdb). Regarding the complete study: The effect of the anti-CD2 antibody siplizumab on alloreactive T-cell subsets was examined in allogeneic mixed lymphocyte reactions constructed from human PBMCs. The study at large found these results: Whether proliferating Tregs from siplizumab cultures actually had suppressive function was not functionally confirmed. Roughly 75-97% of proliferating CD4+ or CD8+ clones could not be assigned a naive or memory phenotype. Because sequences at frequencies below about 10^-5 were poorly captured, only a minor fraction of alloreactive clones could be mapped back to unstimulated subsets. The cumulative frequency of alloreactive sequences traceable to unstimulated CD4+ memory T cells was significantly reduced by siplizumab. In reactions with siplizumab, an average of approximately 70% of mappable alloreactive CD4+ clones were Treg-derived, compared with 25% to 30% in control reactions. Greater diversity appeared to be present in unstimulated naive T cells than in memory T cells, and a substantial contribution to the alloresponse seemed to be made by naive cells.

V is reduced by 8 bases and J by 5 bases, leaving a spacing of 22 bases between them. There are 15 amino acids in the CDR3, from cysteine to phenylalanine inclusive. The only DNA kept is the CDR3, 45 bases in frame from the first base. The germline V gene gives CDR1 as KGHSH and CDR2 as LQKENI. Library method: the immunoSEQ multiplex PCR assay. The deep sequencing platform assayed about 10^5 TCR templates per sample. Genomic DNA extracted from sorted T cells was the material used for TCRbeta CDR3 sequencing. As for how the authors treated the data: The R programming language was used for clonal analysis of TCRbeta CDR3 data. Alloreactive CD4+ and CD8+ clones were defined by comparing unstimulated samples with post-reaction CFSE-low samples. Alloreactive CD4+ clones were assigned to regulatory or non-regulatory origin by matching sequences to sorted unstimulated Treg and non-Treg repertoires. TCRdb holds this immuneACCESS table with in-frame rearrangements only. Some clones are missing; in checked studies, unresolved V genes explain under half, and the rest has no known cause. V and J calls and clone size come straight from that table; D and trimming were deduced from the DNA. The sample contains 70,000 or so clones, roughly 89% of them found a single time. The ten largest clones take up 25% to 35% of the sample.

Sorted unstimulated T cells and proliferating T cells recovered from mixed lymphocyte reactions were subjected to TCRbeta CDR3 sequencing. Fresh whole blood from roughly 10 HLA-typed healthy donors was used to isolate PBMCs. This clone was detected once. Its binding antigen is unknown. Per-base quality was not reported, and no clone a single base away is much larger than it. Sequenced: CD8+ T cells sorted from blood. Rearrangement joined TRBV18 to TRBJ2-7, with a weak D call of TRBD2 (5 bases match). The receptor's source is a human donor in good health. The DNA sequence reads TGTGCCAGCGCTCGACCGTTATCCTTCGGGGACGAGCAGTACTTC. It translates to CASARPLSFGDEQYF. Reference TRBV18 and TRBJ2-7 genes cover what lies past the CDR3, so the full variable domain is NAGVMQNPRHLVRRRGQEARLRCSPMKGHSHVYWYRQLPEEGLKFMVYLQKENIIDESGMPKERFSAEFPKEGPSILRIQQVVRGDSAAYFCASARPLSFGDEQYFGPGTRLTVT.